This is a list of T cell receptor beta chains from one sample in a study of a mutant IDH1 vaccine in newly diagnosed glioma. What these receptors recognize is not known. Sequencing used immunoSEQ multiplex PCR; TCRdb keeps in-frame clones, though not all of them. The data show 90,000 to 100,000 clones, under 90% seen once. The specimen was PBMCs, collected from a glioma patient whose treatment included an IDH1 peptide vaccine. Receptors originate from a woman aged 45 to 65 with glioma. Both conserved end residues are part of each CDR3. Size is stated for part of the rows, as once, few or many counts, or as a class when the clone is expanded.

. TRBJ1-4 TRBV2 CASGTEGEKLFF
. TRBJ2-7 TRBV11-2 CASSLGQSYEQYF
. TRBJ2-1 TRBV7-3 CASSLRGASFNEQFF
. TRBJ2-7 TRBV27 CASSISTGGLYEQYF
. TRBJ1-1 TRBV28 CASSPDRGTEAFF
. TRBJ2-7 TRBV29-1 CSVLVGSYEQYF
few TRBJ1-1 TRBV30 CAWSTWEGTEAFF
. TRBJ2-7 TRBV9 CASSGAGLAGVSYEQYF
. TRBJ2-2 TRBV2 CASKLAERELFF
. TRBJ1-6 TRBV9 CASSARTGDNSPLHF
. TRBJ2-1 TRBV18 CASSPTLLREQFF
. TRBJ2-7 TRBV4-1 CASSQERHEQYF
. TRBJ2-1 TRBV28 CASSTPGGSYNEQFF
. TRBJ2-1 TRBV7-9 CASSRAGGSSYNEQFF
. TRBJ2-7 TRBV15 CATGGLEGAYEQYF
. TRBJ2-7 TRBV11-2 CASSLLGGPREQYF
. TRBJ1-2 TRBV27 CASQPQGAIYYGYTF
. TRBJ2-3 TRBV28 CASRGAEAGGDTQYF
. TRBJ1-1 TRBV7-8 CASSPRGGTEAFF
. TRBJ2-1 TRBV11-2 CASSLGPGGNEQFF
once TRBJ2-7 TRBV28 CASGIRSDQYF
. TRBJ1-2 TRBV11-2 CASSLDEGGYTF
. TRBJ2-3 TRBV11-2 CASSLVWESTDTQYF
few TRBJ1-1 TRBV5-8 CASSPDRGGSWNTEAFF